The clone carrying this T cell receptor (beta chain) showed up many times. These data come from a study of T-cell reconstitution after alpha-beta-depleted transplantation in children. The ends were cut back, 7 bases at V and 2 bases at J, with 15 bases in the middle. This CDR3 is built from 15 residues. Per the germline V gene, CDR1 is SGHTA and CDR2 is FQGNSA. Preparation of the TCRbeta library used unique molecular identifiers. TCRdb ran MiXCR on the PCR reads and lists one entry per CDR3 protein. The data show approximately 83,000 distinct CDR3 sequences, more than 7% seen once. The receptor was derived from a human donor who donated a stem cell graft to a child with congenital amegakaryocytic thrombocytopenia. This chain links TRBV7-2 with TRBJ1-5; the D gene is possibly TRBD1 (5 bases). The sample was PBMCs from the stem cell graft donor, taken from the stem cell graft. DNA of the CDR3: TGTGCCAGCACCCGGGGGGTAGGGGGCAATCAGCCCCAGCATTTT. It yields the protein CASTRGVGGNQPQHF. Variable domain in full (rest from reference TRBV7-2 and TRBJ1-5): GAGVSQSPSNKVTEKGKDVELRCDPISGHTALYWYRQSLGQGLEFLIYFQGNSAPDKSGLPSDRFSAERTGGSVSTLTIQRTQQEDSAVYLCASTRGVGGNQPQHFGDGTRLSIL.